A selection of T cell receptor beta chains follows, all from one sample in a study of beta chain features in type 1 diabetes. Profiled with immunoSEQ multiplex PCR; TCRdb holds only in-frame clones, not every one. This table has roughly 610,000 clones, about 14% appearing once. Sequencing was done on a sample of naive CD4+ T cells from blood. The receptors were sampled from a man aged 18 to 29 in good health. CDR3s include the opening cysteine and the closing phenylalanine or tryptophan. The D gene is left open where the match is weak. Some rows have no size entry. The others give once, few or many, or a class for an expanded clone.

d_gene	abundance	v_gene	j_gene	CDR3aa	CDR3nt
-	-	TRBV6-4	TRBJ2-3	CASMRTAMGADTQYF	TGTGCCAGCATGCGTACAGCTATGGGGGCAGATACGCAGTATTTT
-	-	TRBV9	TRBJ2-3	CASSVDLATDTQYF	TGTGCCAGCAGCGTAGATCTGGCCACAGATACGCAGTATTTT
TRBD1	-	TRBV7-9	TRBJ2-7	CASSLGDREGEQYF	TGTGCCAGCAGCTTAGGGGACAGGGAGGGCGAGCAGTACTTC
-	-	TRBV14	TRBJ2-7	CASSPPGHEQYF	TGTGCCAGCAGCCCCCCGGGGCACGAGCAGTACTTC
TRBD1	-	TRBV19	TRBJ2-3	CASSTGGAFADTQYF	TGTGCCAGTAGTACAGGGGGCGCGTTTGCAGATACGCAGTATTTT
TRBD2	few	TRBV28	TRBJ2-1	CATTRSGNLYNEQFF	TGTGCCACCACTCGTAGCGGGAACCTCTACAATGAGCAGTTCTTC
-	few	TRBV7-2	TRBJ2-7	CASSGGLAPAEQYF	TGTGCCAGCAGTGGCGGCCTAGCCCCAGCTGAGCAGTACTTC
-	-	TRBV30	TRBJ1-6	CAWSVRGTGPLHF	TGTGCCTGGAGTGTACGGGGCACTGGACCGCTCCACTTT
TRBD1	-	TRBV9	TRBJ2-7	CASSVDFGQGFREQYF	TGTGCCAGCAGCGTAGATTTCGGACAGGGGTTTAGGGAGCAGTACTTC
-	few	TRBV4-3	TRBJ2-5	CASSQESLTPSPQYF	TGCGCCAGCAGCCAAGAATCACTAACCCCCAGCCCCCAGTACTTC
TRBD1	-	TRBV5-1	TRBJ1-2	CASSLPGQGAVYGYTF	TGCGCCAGCAGCTTGCCCGGACAGGGGGCAGTCTATGGCTACACCTTC
TRBD1	few	TRBV28	TRBJ1-2	CASTQQGRGYTF	TGTGCCAGTACACAACAGGGGCGCGGCTACACCTTC
TRBD1	-	TRBV5-1	TRBJ2-5	CASSEDRAGSETQYF	TGCGCCAGCAGCGAGGACAGGGCAGGGTCAGAGACCCAGTACTTC
-	-	TRBV28	TRBJ2-3	CASSLMAGSDTQYF	TGTGCCAGCAGTTTAATGGCAGGGTCAGATACGCAGTATTTT
-	-	TRBV7-9	TRBJ1-2	CASSRSNYGYTF	TGTGCCAGCAGTCGTAGCAACTATGGCTACACCTTC
-	-	TRBV7-2	TRBJ2-4	CASSVMGEAWNIQYF	TGTGCCAGCAGCGTGATGGGGGAGGCATGGAACATTCAGTACTTC